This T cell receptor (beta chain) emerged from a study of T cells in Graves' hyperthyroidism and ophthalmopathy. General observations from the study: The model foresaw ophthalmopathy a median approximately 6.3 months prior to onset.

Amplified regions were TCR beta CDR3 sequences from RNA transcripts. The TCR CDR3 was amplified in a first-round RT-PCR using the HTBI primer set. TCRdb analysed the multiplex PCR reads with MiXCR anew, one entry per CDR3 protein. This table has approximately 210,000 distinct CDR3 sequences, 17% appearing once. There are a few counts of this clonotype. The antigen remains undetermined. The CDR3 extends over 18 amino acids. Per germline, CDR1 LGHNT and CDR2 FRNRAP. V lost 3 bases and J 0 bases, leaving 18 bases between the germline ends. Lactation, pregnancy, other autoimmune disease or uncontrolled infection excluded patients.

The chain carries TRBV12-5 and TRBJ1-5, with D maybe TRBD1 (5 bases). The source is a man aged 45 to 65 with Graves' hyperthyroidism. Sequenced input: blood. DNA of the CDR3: TGTGCTAGTGGTTTTGGGGGGTCATATAGGTATAGCAATCAGCCCCAGCATTTT. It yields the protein CASGFGGSYRYSNQPQHF.